The 5 T cell receptor beta chains reported below all come from one sample, sequenced in a study of blood T cell repertoires in COVID-19 (TCRdb year 2020). The library came from the immunoSEQ multiplex PCR assay. TCRdb mirrors the immuneACCESS table, restricted to in-frame sequences. Some clones are absent from its copies; in checked studies, under half trace to an unresolved V gene, and the reason for the others is unknown. The sample records some 200,000 clones, 80% to 90% of which are singletons. The ten largest clones take up about 9.3% of the sample. The sequenced sample consisted of PBMCs or T cells enriched from blood (not recorded which). The receptor source for this set is a man aged 18 to 29 with acute COVID-19.

The chain combines TRBV7-3 with TRBJ2-3, with 12 bases aligning to TRBD2. The CDR3 length is 16 residues. V lost 6 bases, J lost 2 bases, and 6 bases stayed unmatched. Germline V lookup: CDR1 SGHTA, CDR2 FQGTGA. The CDR3 is CASRRGLAGITDTQYF. The CDR3 DNA reads as TGTGCCAGCAGAAGAGGACTAGCGGGAATCACAGATACGCAGTATTTT.

The chain combines TRBV10-3 with TRBJ2-3, with 7 nucleotides matching TRBD2. The V gene end was trimmed by 6 bases and the J gene end by 0 bases; junction bases not matched to a gene: 6. Germline loops: CDR1 ENHRY, CDR2 SYGVKD. This CDR3 is built from 15 residues. The CDR3 protein is CAIRLALTSTDTQYF. The CDR3 bases are TGTGCCATCAGACTAGCGTTAACTAGCACAGATACGCAGTATTTT.

In this sample, this clone turned up once. V usage is TRBV28 and J usage is TRBJ2-1, with TRBD2 matching 9 bases. The CDR3 is 18 residues long. Germline V gene sequence: CDR1 MDHEN, CDR2 SYDVKM. Losses at the gene ends were 3 bases for V and 4 bases for J; bases not matched to a gene: 13. The CDR3 protein is CASSFFHEASGNYNEQFF. For the CDR3, the DNA is TGTGCCAGCAGTTTTTTTCACGAGGCTAGCGGGAATTACAATGAGCAGTTCTTC.

The chain carries TRBV30 and TRBJ2-5; no clear D. The CDR3 is 16 residues long. The germline V gene encodes CDR1 GTSNPN and CDR2 SVGIG (reference sequence). With 0 bases removed from V and 0 bases from J, the gap between germline ends came to 14 bases. The CDR3 DNA reads TGTGCCTGGAGTGTACTGGCGGCCTGGGACCAAGAGACCCAGTACTTC. Protein product: CAWSVLAAWDQETQYF.

This chain links TRBV27 with TRBJ2-5, with D perhaps TRBD1 (6 bases). Looked up from germline, CDR1 is MNHEY and CDR2 is SMNVEV (reference sequence). V was shortened by 0 bases and J by 7 bases, with 9 bases between the two germline ends. The CDR3 runs 13 residues. The CDR3 is CASSLSQGTTQYF. The CDR3 nucleotides are TGTGCCAGCAGTTTATCACAGGGAACGACCCAGTACTTC.